This T cell receptor (beta chain) appears in the sequencing data of a study of cytomegalovirus exposure and HLA in healthy donors. Germline CDR1 is ENHRY and CDR2 is SYGVKD. Trimming shortened V by 4 bases and J by 12 bases, and 12 bases separated the two germline ends. This CDR3 region has 12 residues. Notes on the study in general: There were 150 or so TCR beta chains listed as cytomegalovirus-associated.

Note on this clone: Its antigen is not identified.

The PCR employed 60 Vbeta primers together with 13 Jbeta primers. Clones were read by immunoSEQ multiplex PCR, and TCRdb kept only the in-frame ones, dropping some. This table has about 200,000 clones, around 80% appearing once. This clonotype was obtained from a woman aged 25 to 39 in good health and CMV-seropositive. Sequenced: PBMCs. The chain joins TRBV10-3 to TRBJ2-2, with D possibly being TRBD2 (5 bases). The CDR3 loop is CAISARSSQLFF. The DNA of the CDR3 is TGTGCCATCAGTGCGAGGTCTAGCCAGCTGTTTTTT.